Following are 18 T cell receptor beta chains from one sample sequenced in a study of shared clonotypes between healthy human individuals. Positive CCR7 selection of CD45RO-negative cells yielded the naive CD8 cells, and terminally differentiated effector memory CD45RA+ cells were excluded. Data came from immunoSEQ multiplex PCR; TCRdb stores just in-frame clones and leaves some out. The table lists approximately 840,000 clones, 96% of them singletons, with less than 0.3% in the top ten. Sequenced input: naive CD8+ T cells sorted from blood. The receptors here all came from a man aged 30 to 45 in good health.

The chain joins TRBV4-3 to TRBJ2-7, with TRBD2 matching 12 bases. Losses at the gene ends were 4 bases for V and 5 bases for J; bases not matched to a gene: 6. Germline CDR1 and CDR2: LGHNA and YSLEER. The CDR3 spans 15 residues. DNA for the CDR3: TGCGCCAGCAGCCCAAGACTAGCGGGAGTCGACGAGCAGTACTTC. Its protein is CASSPRLAGVDEQYF.

The DNA for the CDR3 is TGTGCCAGCAGTTTAGTACAGCCGTACAATGAGCAGTTCTTC. Residues: CASSLVQPYNEQFF. The chain links TRBV27 to TRBJ2-1; D is ambiguous. Germline V gene sequence: CDR1 MNHEY, CDR2 SMNVEV (reference sequence). The V and J ends lost 2 bases and 4 bases respectively, with 9 bases between them. CDR3 length equals 14 residues.

This clone occurred once. Other nucleotide sequences from this sample produce the same CDR3. V is TRBV7-8 and J is TRBJ2-1; D remains ambiguous. V lost 5 bases, J lost 1 base, and 6 bases lay in between. The germline V gene has CDR1 SGHVS and CDR2 FQNEAQ. The CDR3 runs 13 residues. CDR3 sequence reads: CASSLTSYNEQFF. Here the CDR3 DNA reads TGTGCCAGCAGCCTAACTTCCTACAATGAGCAGTTCTTC.

CDR3 nucleotides: TGTGCCAGCAGTTGGGCACCTACTTACGTCTATGGCTACACCTTC. It codes for CASSWAPTYVYGYTF. The V gene is TRBV28, the J gene TRBJ1-2; no firm D call. This CDR3 has 15 residues. CDR1 is MDHEN, CDR2 SYDVKM, per germline. V was shortened by 4 bases and J by 4 bases, with 16 bases between the two germline ends.

The chain links TRBV10-3 to TRBJ1-3; TRBD1 is a possible D gene (5 bases). This CDR3 spans 17 amino acids. Trimming removed 2 bases at V and 0 bases at J, with 14 bases between. Per the germline V gene, CDR1 is ENHRY and CDR2 is SYGVKD. CDR3 sequence reads: CAISEATEFSSGNTIYF. In DNA form, the CDR3 reads TGTGCCATCAGTGAGGCGACAGAATTTAGCTCTGGAAACACCATATATTTT.

This clone was detected once. This rearrangement joins TRBV4-1 to TRBJ2-7; D is ambiguous. V dropped 1 base and J dropped 2 bases, with 15 bases sitting between them. Germline assignment: CDR1 MGHRA and CDR2 YSYEKL. The CDR3 is made up of 16 amino acids. The CDR3 DNA follows: TGCGCCAGCAGCCAAGTCAGCGAATCGATCACCTACGAGCAGTACTTC. Its translation is CASSQVSESITYEQYF.

J is TRBJ2-4 and V is TRBV2; 7 nucleotides align to TRBD2. The CDR3 sequence is 14 residues long. The germline CDR1 and CDR2 sequences are SNHLY and FYNNEI. J lost 7 bases, V lost 5 bases, and 8 bases had no gene match. CDR3: CASSPWGGENIQYF. CDR3 coding DNA: TGTGCCAGCAGTCCTTGGGGGGGAGAGAACATTCAGTACTTC.

The CDR3 coding sequence is TGTGCCAGCCTCCCTTGGACAGGAGCTAACTATGGCTACACCTTC. Translation: CASLPWTGANYGYTF. The chain carries TRBV27 and TRBJ1-2; 7 bases align to TRBD1. Germline trimming cut 8 bases from V and 0 bases from J; bases unmatched to any gene: 9. CDR3 length equals 15 residues. CDR1 MNHEY and CDR2 SMNVEV come from the germline V gene (reference sequence).

J is TRBJ2-7 and V is TRBV29-1; the D is unclear. The CDR3 contains 12 residues. In germline, CDR1 is SQVTM, CDR2 ANQGSEA. V was trimmed by 2 bases and J by 4 bases, leaving 9 bases between them. The CDR3, as DNA: TGCAGCGTTGAACTCCTGGGGTACGAGCAGTACTTC. Encoded protein: CSVELLGYEQYF.

V and J are TRBV29-1 and TRBJ2-2; D uncertain. The V end lost 4 bases, the J end lost 0 bases, and 6 bases lay between the germline ends. The germline V gene has CDR1 SQVTM and CDR2 ANQGSEA. The CDR3 length is 13 residues. The CDR3 sequence: CSVVAANTGELFF. The CDR3 nucleotides are TGCAGCGTTGTCGCAGCGAACACCGGGGAGCTGTTTTTT.

This clone was seen only once. The gene calls are TRBV7-2 and TRBJ2-7, with TRBD1 matching 7 bases. The length of the CDR3 is 14 residues. CDR1 is SGHTA and CDR2 is FQGNSA in the germline V gene. J gave up 2 bases and V 2 bases, and 3 bases lay outside the gene matches. CDR3 protein: CASSLMGQTYEQYF. The CDR3 nucleotides are TGTGCCAGCAGCTTAATGGGACAGACCTACGAGCAGTACTTC.

This clone appeared a single time. This rearrangement joins TRBV6-5 to TRBJ2-7; TRBD2 matches at 14 bases. CDR3 size: 15 residues. Trimming removed 6 bases from V and 5 bases from J; junction bases left unmatched: 6. Germline assignment: CDR1 MNHEY and CDR2 SVGAGI. The CDR3 nucleotides read TGTGCCAGCAGCCCCGGGACTAGCGGGAGTAACGAGCAGTACTTC. As protein: CASSPGTSGSNEQYF.

The chain couples TRBV7-6 to TRBJ2-2; a possible D gene is TRBD1 (6 bases). The CDR3 totals 15 residues. Germline V lookup: CDR1 SGHVS, CDR2 FNYEAQ. Trimming left V 6 bases short and J 2 bases short, with 13 bases between. The CDR3 spells CASRDPGQNTGELFF. The CDR3 bases are TGTGCCAGCAGGGATCCGGGACAAAACACCGGGGAGCTGTTTTTT.

Written as DNA, the CDR3 is TGTGCCAGCTCACCTAATATACCGGTCGTGTACGAGCAGTACTTC. This encodes CASSPNIPVVYEQYF. The rearrangement joins TRBV18 to TRBJ2-7, with D uncertain. The CDR3 spans 15 residues. Trimming pared 3 bases from V and 4 bases from J, leaving 16 bases between. In germline, CDR1 is KGHSH, CDR2 LQKENI.

This chain joins TRBV6-5 and TRBJ1-5, with D possibly being TRBD1 (5 bases). The CDR3 is made up of 13 amino acids. Trimming took 3 bases from V and 5 from J, leaving 8 bases between them. The germline V gene encodes CDR1 MNHEY and CDR2 SVGAGI. The CDR3 coding sequence is TGTGCCAGCAGTTATTCAGGGCATCAGCCCCAGCATTTT. This gives the protein CASSYSGHQPQHF.

J is TRBJ2-3 and V is TRBV4-1; D ambiguous. V shed 2 bases and J shed 9 bases, with 15 bases lying between them. The germline V gene encodes CDR1 MGHRA and CDR2 YSYEKL. CDR3 length: 14 residues. The CDR3 spells CASSQYTGPGTQYF. CDR3 in DNA: TGCGCCAGCAGCCAATACACCGGGCCCGGCACGCAGTATTTT.

J is TRBJ2-7 and V is TRBV15; maybe TRBD2 (6 bases). The CDR3 sequence is 14 residues long. The germline V gene has CDR1 LNHNV and CDR2 YYDKDF (reference sequence). V lost 4 bases, J lost 2 bases, and 12 bases lay in between. CDR3 nucleotides: TGTGCCACCAGCACCGGGGAGGCCCCCTACGAGCAGTACTTC. It specifies CATSTGEAPYEQYF.

This chain links TRBV11-2 with TRBJ2-7; 7 bases match TRBD2. This CDR3 is built from 13 residues. Trimming at V came to 0 bases and at J to 6 bases, leaving 2 bases not matched to a gene. Looked up from germline, CDR1 is SGHAT and CDR2 is FQNNGV. In DNA, the CDR3 is TGTGCCAGCAGCTTAGAATGGACTAGCGAGCAGTACTTC. Translation gives CASSLEWTSEQYF.